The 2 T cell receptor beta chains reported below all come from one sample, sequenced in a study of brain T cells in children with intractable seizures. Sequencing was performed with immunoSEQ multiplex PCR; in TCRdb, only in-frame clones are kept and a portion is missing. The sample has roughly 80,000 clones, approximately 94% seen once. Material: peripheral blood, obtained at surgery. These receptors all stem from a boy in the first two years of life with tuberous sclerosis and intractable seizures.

The DNA for the CDR3 is TGTGCCAGTGGCTCCCATCGGGAAAGCGGGAGCACAGATACGCAGTATTTT. Translation: CASGSHRESGSTDTQYF. The chain is built from TRBV19 and TRBJ2-3; TRBD2 might be the D (6 bases). The V end lost 8 bases, the J end lost 0 bases, and 21 bases lay between the germline ends. Germline V gene sequence: CDR1 LNHDA, CDR2 SQIVND (reference sequence). The CDR3 covers 17 residues.

The DNA of the CDR3 is TGCAGCGTCAACACGGCAGGGAGGGCCAACGAGCAGTACTTC. Translated, it gives CSVNTAGRANEQYF. The chain joins TRBV29-1 to TRBJ2-7; 7 nucleotides agree with TRBD2. CDR3 length equals 14 residues. Germline trimming cut 6 bases from V and 5 bases from J; bases unmatched to any gene: 13. Germline assignment: CDR1 SQVTM and CDR2 ANQGSEA.